What follows are 15 T cell receptor beta chains derived from one specimen sequenced in a study of blood T cell repertoires in COVID-19. The table came from immunoSEQ multiplex PCR; TCRdb's copy has only in-frame clones and leaves some out. The data contain around 290,000 clones, around 86% of them singletons. The sample consisted of PBMCs or T cells enriched from blood (not recorded which). These receptors were collected from a woman in her thirties or forties who had recovered from COVID-19.

The chain has TRBV19 and TRBJ2-5, with TRBD2 matching over 7 bases. Germline V gene sequence: CDR1 LNHDA, CDR2 SQIVND (reference sequence). The V and J ends lost 9 bases and 4 bases, in that order; junction bases with no gene match: 5. The CDR3 consists of 12 residues. The DNA for the CDR3 is TGTGCCAGCGGGGGGAGGGGAGAGACCCAGTACTTC. Translating it yields CASGGRGETQYF. Variable domain in full (rest from reference TRBV19 and TRBJ2-5): DGGITQSPKYLFRKEGQNVTLSCEQNLNHDAMYWYRQDPGQGLRLIYYSQIVNDFQKGDIAEGYSVSREKKESFPLTVTSAQKNPTAFYLCASGGRGETQYFGPGTRLLVL.

The chain is built from TRBV14 and TRBJ1-1; the D gene is possibly TRBD1 (5 bases). CDR1 is SGHDN, CDR2 FVKESK, per germline. This CDR3 spans 15 amino acids. V was shortened by 0 bases and J by 2 bases, with 10 bases between the two germline ends. The CDR3 coding sequence is TGTGCCAGCAGCCAAGATTGGCAGGGTAACACTGAAGCTTTCTTT. Residues: CASSQDWQGNTEAFF.

V gene TRBV30 combines with J gene TRBJ2-7; TRBD2 might be the D (7 bases). Germline values: CDR1 GTSNPN, CDR2 SVGIG (reference sequence). Trimming cost V 3 bases and J 8 bases, with 23 bases left between them. There are 15 residues in the CDR3. CDR3 protein: CAWRDPRGGEWKQYF. The CDR3 DNA reads TGTGCCTGGAGAGACCCTCGCGGGGGCGAGTGGAAGCAGTACTTC. The full variable domain, with the rest looked up from reference TRBV30 and TRBJ2-7, is SQTIHQWPATLVQPVGSPLSLECTVEGTSNPNLYWYRQAAGRGLQLLFYSVGIGQISSEVPQNLSASRPQDRQFILSSKKLLLSDSGFYLCAWRDPRGGEWKQYFGPGTRLTVT.

The chain combines TRBV7-2 with TRBJ2-1, with TRBD2 identical over 12 bases. After removal of 5 bases from V and 0 bases from J, the junction contained 11 bases not matched to a gene. The CDR3 length is 19 residues. CDR1 and CDR2 from the germline V gene are SGHTA and FQGNSA. CDR3 coding DNA: TGTGCCAGCAGCGCGACCGGGCCGGGACTAGCGGGCTCCTACAATGAGCAGTTCTTC. This sequence encodes CASSATGPGLAGSYNEQFF.

This chain links TRBV10-3 with TRBJ2-7, with 10 bases fitting TRBD2. Germline V gene data show CDR1 as ENHRY and CDR2 as SYGVKD. V lost 6 bases to trimming and J lost 2 bases; unmatched junction nucleotides: 4. CDR3 length: 14 residues. DNA of the CDR3: TGTGCCATCAGGAGGACTAGCGGCACCTACGAGCAGTACTTC. It yields the protein CAIRRTSGTYEQYF.

The chain has TRBV5-4 and TRBJ2-5; TRBD2 matches 10 bases. Looked up from germline, CDR1 is SGHNT and CDR2 is YYREEE (reference sequence). V gave up 3 bases and J gave up 3 bases; unmatched junction bases: 8. The length of the CDR3 is 16 residues. CDR3 sequence: CASSSLAGGWEETQYF. The DNA of the CDR3 is TGTGCCAGCAGCTCTTTAGCGGGGGGCTGGGAAGAGACCCAGTACTTC.

This clone has only a few counts. The V call is TRBV7-5, the J call TRBJ1-5; the DNA was not used to check the table's D call, TRBD1. TRBV7-5 is labeled a pseudogene. The CDR3 totals 16 residues. CDR3 DNA sequence: TGTGCCAGAAGCTTTACCGGACAGTGGGGGCATCAGCCCCAGCATTTT. This gives the protein CARSFTGQWGHQPQHF.

The chain couples TRBV18 to TRBJ2-7, with D possibly being TRBD1 (6 bases). V was trimmed by 1 base and J by 4 bases, leaving 11 bases between them. The CDR3 totals 14 residues. Germline CDR1 is KGHSH and CDR2 is LQKENI. The CDR3 bases are TGTGCCAGCTCACCACGTACAGGGCCTTACGAGCAGTACTTC. This gives the protein CASSPRTGPYEQYF. Together with reference TRBV18 and TRBJ2-7, the CDR3 gives the full variable domain: NAGVMQNPRHLVRRRGQEARLRCSPMKGHSHVYWYRQLPEEGLKFMVYLQKENIIDESGMPKERFSAEFPKEGPSILRIQQVVRGDSAAYFCASSPRTGPYEQYFGPGTRLTVT.

DNA for the CDR3: TGTGCCAGCAGTGAAGCGGTTGGACAGATCTACGAGCAGTACTTC. Its translation is CASSEAVGQIYEQYF. The chain is built from TRBV2 and TRBJ2-7; D may be TRBD1 (6 bases). The length of the CDR3 is 15 residues. V was trimmed by 0 bases and J by 3 bases, leaving 12 bases between them. The germline gives CDR1 SNHLY, CDR2 FYNNEI. Looking up the rest from reference TRBV2 and TRBJ2-7 gives the full variable domain: EPEVTQTPSHQVTQMGQEVILRCVPISNHLYFYWYRQILGQKVEFLVSFYNNEISEKSEIFDDQFSVERPDGSNFTLKIRSTKLEDSAMYFCASSEAVGQIYEQYFGPGTRLTVT.

The chain recombines TRBV15 with TRBJ1-5; D is unresolved. This CDR3 has 15 amino acids. V was clipped by 5 bases and J by 0 bases, with 11 bases between them. CDR1 and CDR2 from the germline V gene are LNHNV and YYDKDF (reference sequence). CDR3 region: CATSQAAGSNQPQHF. CDR3 nucleotide sequence: TGTGCCACCAGCCAAGCGGCAGGTAGCAATCAGCCCCAGCATTTT. Full variable domain (rest looked up from reference TRBV15 and TRBJ1-5): DAMVIQNPRYQVTQFGKPVTLSCSQTLNHNVMYWYQQKSSQAPKLLFHYYDKDFNNEADTPDNFQSRRPNTSFCFLDIRSPGLGDTAMYLCATSQAAGSNQPQHFGDGTRLSIL.

The chain is built from TRBV6-2 or TRBV6-3 and TRBJ1-5; D might be TRBD1 (5 bases). The V end lost 2 bases, the J end lost 2 bases, and 13 bases lay between the germline ends. Germline V lookup: CDR1 MNHEY, CDR2 SVGEGT. The CDR3 contains 16 residues. The DNA of the CDR3 is TGTGCCAGCAGTTACGACAGAAGTAAGGGCAATCAGCCCCAGCATTTT. It codes for CASSYDRSKGNQPQHF.

The rearrangement uses TRBV7-3 and TRBJ2-1; D might be TRBD2 (6 bases). Trimming removed 3 bases from V and 12 bases from J, with 15 bases in between. Germline lookup yields CDR1 SGHTA and CDR2 FQGTGA. The CDR3 spans 13 residues. The CDR3 region is CASSLGPYGGQFF. CDR3 sequence (DNA): TGTGCCAGCAGCTTGGGGCCTTACGGGGGGCAGTTCTTC.

This chain joins TRBV11-3 and TRBJ2-2; D is unresolved. The CDR3 consists of 13 residues. Trimming shortened V by 4 bases and J by 6 bases, and 9 bases separated the two germline ends. CDR1 is SGHNT, CDR2 YENEEA, per germline. Here the CDR3 DNA reads TGTGCCAGCAGCTCTAAGCAAGCCGGGGAGCTGTTTTTT. It specifies CASSSKQAGELFF.

The J gene is TRBJ2-5, the V gene TRBV5-1; D is perhaps TRBD1 (5 bases). Trimming took 0 bases from V and 1 from J, leaving 7 bases between them. Germline-derived CDR1 and CDR2 are SGHRS and YFSETQ. The length of the CDR3 is 14 residues. This chain's CDR3 is CASSLGGGQETQYF. In DNA form, the CDR3 reads TGCGCCAGCAGCTTGGGGGGCGGCCAAGAGACCCAGTACTTC. The whole variable domain, remainder taken from reference TRBV5-1 and TRBJ2-5, is KAGVTQTPRYLIKTRGQQVTLSCSPISGHRSVSWYQQTPGQGLQFLFEYFSETQRNKGNFPGRFSGRQFSNSRSEMNVSTLELGDSALYLCASSLGGGQETQYFGPGTRLLVL.

The V and J genes are TRBV11-1 and TRBJ2-7; D may be TRBD2 (5 bases). V lost 5 bases and J 3 bases, leaving 17 bases between the germline ends. There are 15 residues in the CDR3. Germline CDR1 and CDR2: SGHAT and FQDESV (reference sequence). The CDR3 sequence: CASSPGVASFYEQYF. Here the CDR3 DNA reads TGTGCCAGCAGCCCCGGGGTGGCCAGCTTCTACGAGCAGTACTTC.